This T cell receptor beta chain was sequenced for a study of T-cell reconstitution after alpha-beta-depleted transplantation in children. Of note for this clonotype: Its specificity is unknown.

Unique molecular identifiers were incorporated when the TCRbeta library was constructed. Via MiXCR, TCRdb re-called the PCR reads, giving one row per CDR3 protein. Here the sample spans fewer than 550,000 distinct CDR3 sequences, about 10% being singletons. The CDR3 contains 16 residues. V lost 7 bases and J lost 5; bases outside the gene matches: 13. Study-level results: Most T-cell counts and diversity one year after the transplant came from T cells that were newly produced. Several patients had high TCRbeta diversity at day 60; it came from surviving recipient T cells and thymic progenitors. The study reportedly traced alpha-beta T cells about two months after transplant to several hundred expanded graft clones.

The sequencing here drew on PBMCs, mostly from graft donor cells, taken 180 days after TCRalphabeta/CD19-depleted stem cell transplant. This rearrangement joins TRBV12-3 or TRBV12-4 to TRBJ2-2; 7 bases match TRBD2. The TCR comes from a female patient aged 2-15 years who had a stem cell transplant for aplastic anemia, so the T cells may come from the graft donor. The CDR3 nucleotides read TGTGCCAGCATCCCTAGTTGGCGGGAGAGGACCGGGGAGCTGTTTTTT. Its protein product is CASIPSWRERTGELFF.